This T cell receptor beta chain was profiled in a study of shared clonotypes between healthy human individuals. For this clone: Its target is not known.

Authors' processing steps: There were no quality scores in the junction-only immunoSEQ sequences, so filtering differed. Measured with immunoSEQ multiplex PCR; TCRdb has only the in-frame clones, and not every one. The V and J calls and clone size were taken over from that table, and D and trimming were inferred from the DNA. This sample yields 1.5 million to 2.5 million clones, of which about 95% are seen a single time; roughly 1% belongs to the top ten. Study conclusions and caveats: Generally, naive subsets came out with larger estimated richness than memory subsets. Depth of sequencing was expected to influence donor clonotype sharing.

Positive CCR7 selection of CD45RO-negative cells yielded the naive CD8 cells, and terminally differentiated effector memory CD45RA+ cells were excluded. Germline lookup yields CDR1 SGHDN and CDR2 FVKESK. This CDR3 has 13 amino acids. With V trimmed by 4 bases and J by 7 bases, 6 bases remained unmatched. This TCR was sampled from a man aged 18 to 29 in good health. The specimen sequenced was naive CD8+ T cells sorted from blood. The rearrangement uses TRBV14 and TRBJ2-7; TRBD2 matches at 8 bases. The CDR3 DNA reads as TGTGCCAGCAGCCTCCGGGGGGGATTTGAGCAGTACTTC. Translation: CASSLRGGFEQYF.